This is a list of T cell receptor beta chains from one sample in a study of cytomegalovirus exposure and HLA in healthy donors. Clones were read by immunoSEQ multiplex PCR, and TCRdb kept only the in-frame ones, dropping some. The repertoire holds 150,000 to 200,000 clones, with 72% as singletons. Sequencing used PBMCs. These receptors were collected from a human donor in good health. The CDR3 runs from the conserved cysteine through the conserved F or W. The order of the fields is CDR3 protein, CDR3 DNA, clone size, J gene, V gene, CDR3 length, D gene. A D gene is named only where the DNA matches it firmly. The size of a clone is reported for some rows only, either as once, few or many, or as a class for expanded clones.

CDR3: CASSLFVAGGPYEQYF; DNA: TGTGCCAGCAGTTTATTCGTAGCGGGGGGGCCCTACGAGCAGTACTTC; size: .; J: TRBJ2-7; V: TRBV27; length: 16; D: TRBD2
CDR3: CASSPPTGGNEQYF; DNA: TGTGCCAGCAGCCCCCCGACAGGGGGCAACGAGCAGTACTTC; size: .; J: TRBJ2-7; V: TRBV6-5; length: 14; D: TRBD1
CDR3: CASSLGPESAFF; DNA: TGTGCCAGCAGCTTAGGCCCTGAGTCCGCTTTCTTT; size: .; J: TRBJ1-1; V: TRBV7-8; length: 12; D: .
CDR3: CSVDPARSHEQYF; DNA: TGCAGCGTTGATCCGGCTAGATCGCACGAGCAGTACTTC; size: .; J: TRBJ2-7; V: TRBV29-1; length: 13; D: .
CDR3: CASSIRWTGGGNTIYF; DNA: TGTGCCAGCAGCATTCGTTGGACAGGGGGAGGAAACACCATATATTTT; size: .; J: TRBJ1-3; V: TRBV5-6; length: 16; D: TRBD1
CDR3: CAWRGAGADTGELFF; DNA: TGTGCCTGGAGGGGGGCCGGGGCGGACACCGGGGAGCTGTTTTTT; size: .; J: TRBJ2-2; V: TRBV30; length: 15; D: .
CDR3: CASSQEAVAGGTSYEQYF; DNA: TGCGCCAGCAGCCAAGAAGCGGTAGCGGGGGGTACATCCTACGAGCAGTACTTC; size: .; J: TRBJ2-7; V: TRBV4-1; length: 18; D: TRBD2
CDR3: CSVGGTSYEQYF; DNA: TGCAGCGTTGGAGGGACAAGCTACGAGCAGTACTTC; size: .; J: TRBJ2-7; V: TRBV29-1; length: 12; D: .
CDR3: CASSVTSLGSRSTDTQYF; DNA: TGTGCCAGCAGCGTAACCTCTCTCGGGTCCCGGAGCACAGATACGCAGTATTTT; size: .; J: TRBJ2-3; V: TRBV9; length: 18; D: .
CDR3: CAWSVQAGCPREQYF; DNA: TGTGCCTGGAGTGTACAAGCGGGGTGCCCTCGCGAGCAGTACTTC; size: few; J: TRBJ2-7; V: TRBV30; length: 15; D: TRBD2
CDR3: CASIRSYEQYF; DNA: TGTGCCAGCATTCGGAGCTACGAGCAGTACTTC; size: few; J: TRBJ2-7; V: TRBV2; length: 11; D: .
CDR3: CASSEGGGRGYTF; DNA: TGTGCCAGCAGCGAGGGGGGGGGCCGGGGCTACACCTTC; size: .; J: TRBJ1-2; V: TRBV6-1; length: 13; D: .
CDR3: CASSQTVVTDTQYF; DNA: TGTGCCAGCAGCCAGACAGTGGTCACAGATACGCAGTATTTT; size: .; J: TRBJ2-3; V: TRBV2; length: 14; D: .
CDR3: CASSYSRGSSYEQYF; DNA: TGTGCCAGCAGTTACTCGAGGGGGAGCTCCTACGAGCAGTACTTC; size: .; J: TRBJ2-7; V: TRBV6-5; length: 15; D: .
CDR3: CASSSPGLDYNEQFF; DNA: TGTGCCAGCAGCTCCCCGGGACTAGACTACAATGAGCAGTTCTTC; size: .; J: TRBJ2-1; V: TRBV7-8; length: 15; D: TRBD2
CDR3: CASSLVRSSGEKLFF; DNA: TGTGCCAGCAGCTTAGTAAGGAGCTCGGGGGAAAAACTGTTTTTT; size: .; J: TRBJ1-4; V: TRBV7-2; length: 15; D: .
CDR3: CAIEGGLGTDTQYF; DNA: TGTGCCATCGAAGGGGGATTGGGCACAGATACGCAGTATTTT; size: .; J: TRBJ2-3; V: TRBV10-3; length: 14; D: .
CDR3: CASSIVSLAKNIQYF; DNA: TGTGCCAGTAGTATAGTAAGCCTAGCCAAAAACATTCAGTACTTC; size: once; J: TRBJ2-4; V: TRBV19; length: 15; D: .
CDR3: CASSPRSSSYNSPLHF; DNA: TGCGCCAGCAGCCCTCGGTCGAGCTCCTATAATTCACCCCTCCACTTT; size: .; J: TRBJ1-6; V: TRBV5-1; length: 16; D: .
CDR3: CASSNLQGRDGYTF; DNA: TGTGCCAGCAGCAACTTGCAGGGGCGCGATGGCTACACCTTC; size: .; J: TRBJ1-2; V: TRBV7-3; length: 14; D: .
CDR3: CASSADRGVTEAFF; DNA: TGTGCCAGTAGTGCCGACAGGGGGGTCACTGAAGCTTTCTTT; size: .; J: TRBJ1-1; V: TRBV19; length: 14; D: TRBD1
CDR3: CASSLRDREDTEAFF; DNA: TGTGCCAGCAGCCTTCGGGACAGGGAAGACACTGAAGCTTTCTTT; size: .; J: TRBJ1-1; V: TRBV21-1; length: 15; D: .
CDR3: CASSLGGFFSYEQYF; DNA: TGTGCCAGCAGTTTAGGAGGCTTCTTCTCCTACGAGCAGTACTTC; size: .; J: TRBJ2-7; V: TRBV7-9; length: 15; D: .
CDR3: CASSPLAGGLGELFF; DNA: TGTGCCAGCAGCCCACTAGCGGGGGGGCTTGGGGAGCTGTTTTTT; size: once; J: TRBJ2-2; V: TRBV7-3; length: 15; D: TRBD2
CDR3: CASSTLPGTGSSYEQYF; DNA: TGTGCCAGTAGTACTCTCCCGGGGACAGGGAGCTCCTACGAGCAGTACTTC; size: .; J: TRBJ2-7; V: TRBV19; length: 17; D: TRBD1
CDR3: CASSFSGGEDEQYF; DNA: TGCGCCAGCAGCTTTAGCGGGGGGGAGGACGAGCAGTACTTC; size: .; J: TRBJ2-7; V: TRBV5-1; length: 14; D: TRBD2
CDR3: CASSQGSGTGVDGYTF; DNA: TGCGCCAGCAGCCAAGGGTCCGGGACAGGGGTCGATGGCTACACCTTC; size: .; J: TRBJ1-2; V: TRBV4-3; length: 16; D: TRBD1
CDR3: CASSAGLSGETQYF; DNA: TGTGCCAGCAGCGCGGGCCTATCCGGAGAGACCCAGTACTTC; size: .; J: TRBJ2-5; V: TRBV2; length: 14; D: .
CDR3: CASSSLAGGRQETQYF; DNA: TGTGCCAGCAGCTCACTAGCGGGGGGGCGCCAAGAGACCCAGTACTTC; size: .; J: TRBJ2-5; V: TRBV7-2; length: 16; D: TRBD2
CDR3: CASSDPGQGGNEQFF; DNA: TGTGCCAGCAGTGATCCTGGACAGGGAGGAAATGAGCAGTTCTTC; size: .; J: TRBJ2-1; V: TRBV2; length: 15; D: TRBD1
CDR3: CASSLQGGVETQYF; DNA: TGTGCCAGCAGCTTACAGGGAGGGGTAGAGACCCAGTACTTC; size: once; J: TRBJ2-5; V: TRBV13; length: 14; D: TRBD2
CDR3: CASSMSGVFTEAFF; DNA: TGTGCCAGTAGTATGTCAGGGGTCTTCACTGAAGCTTTCTTT; size: few; J: TRBJ1-1; V: TRBV19; length: 14; D: .
CDR3: CATRSDGYEQYF; DNA: TGTGCCACCAGGAGTGATGGCTACGAGCAGTACTTC; size: .; J: TRBJ2-7; V: TRBV15; length: 12; D: .
CDR3: CASSGQVNTEAFF; DNA: TGTGCCAGCAGTGGGCAGGTGAACACTGAAGCTTTCTTT; size: many; J: TRBJ1-1; V: TRBV6-1; length: 13; D: .
CDR3: CASSQGGGSNQPQHF; DNA: TGCGCCAGCAGCCAAGGCGGGGGTAGCAATCAGCCCCAGCATTTT; size: .; J: TRBJ1-5; V: TRBV4-1; length: 15; D: .
CDR3: CASSPTGDGNTIYF; DNA: TGTGCCAGCTCACCAACGGGTGATGGAAACACCATATATTTT; size: few; J: TRBJ1-3; V: TRBV18; length: 14; D: .
CDR3: CASSLEGTGANNEQFF; DNA: TGTGCCAGCAGCTTAGAAGGGACAGGGGCCAACAATGAGCAGTTCTTC; size: .; J: TRBJ2-1; V: TRBV11-3; length: 16; D: TRBD1
CDR3: CASSSSQGERSYEQYF; DNA: TGTGCCAGCAGTTCCTCACAGGGGGAAAGATCCTACGAGCAGTACTTC; size: .; J: TRBJ2-7; V: TRBV27; length: 16; D: TRBD1
CDR3: CASSPSLAGVGTDTQYF; DNA: TGTGCCAGCAGCCCCAGTTTAGCGGGGGTGGGCACAGATACGCAGTATTTT; size: .; J: TRBJ2-3; V: TRBV9; length: 17; D: TRBD2
CDR3: CASSPGTSLTDTQYF; DNA: TGTGCCAGCAGCCCCGGGACTAGTTTAACAGATACGCAGTATTTT; size: .; J: TRBJ2-3; V: TRBV11-2; length: 15; D: TRBD2
CDR3: CASSLGGEAFF; DNA: TGTGCCAGCAGCCTGGGAGGTGAAGCTTTCTTT; size: .; J: TRBJ1-1; V: TRBV6-1; length: 11; D: .
CDR3: CASTPPKGRAYEQYF; DNA: TGTGCCAGCACTCCCCCTAAAGGGAGAGCCTACGAGCAGTACTTC; size: .; J: TRBJ2-7; V: TRBV7-9; length: 15; D: .
CDR3: CASSTGNQETQYF; DNA: TGTGCCAGCAGCACCGGGAACCAAGAGACCCAGTACTTC; size: few; J: TRBJ2-5; V: TRBV5-1; length: 13; D: .